This TCR beta chain originates from a study of CD8+ T cells in alopecia areata. Study details: It was oral tofacitinib, at 5 to 10 mg twice daily, that treated patients received.

This clone was recorded a few times. Antigen specificity is unknown. Treatment noted: oral pan-JAK inhibitor, 5-10 mg twice daily. Extraction of RNA preceded its reverse transcription into cDNA, which served as the sequencing template. Measured with immunoSEQ multiplex PCR; TCRdb has only the in-frame clones, and not every one. The sample carries approximately 100,000 clones, just under 60% recorded once. Per germline, CDR1 LNHDA and CDR2 SQIVND (reference sequence). This CDR3 is built from 13 residues. The V end was cut by 5 bases, the J end by 5 bases, with 12 bases between. General study findings and limits: For lesional scalp, especially alopecia totalis/universalis, clonality was higher than in normal scalp. Researchers reported that TCR sharing among patients proved less clear than in mice, possibly HLA-linked. Scalp and blood samples kept many expanded lesional clones throughout tofacitinib.

The origin of this receptor is a human donor with alopecia areata. The source was CD8+ T cells sorted from blood, collected between weeks 55 and 65, from a patient treated with tofacitinib. The rearrangement joins TRBV19 to TRBJ1-2; D may be TRBD1 (5 bases). The CDR3 here is CASSVGRAYGYTF. CDR3 in DNA: TGTGCCAGTAGTGTCGGCAGGGCATATGGCTACACCTTC.